Listed below are T cell receptor beta chains from one sample, sequenced in a study of radiotherapy plus CTLA-4 blockade in lung cancer. TCRdb's table, derived via immunoSEQ multiplex PCR, lists solely in-frame clones and lacks some. The sample includes 35,000 to 55,000 clones, 75% to 80% seen only once; the top ten take approximately 2.4%. The material was peripheral blood, obtained from a patient treated with radiotherapy plus ipilimumab. The receptors shown here come from a human donor with non-small cell lung cancer whose response to radiotherapy plus ipilimumab could not be evaluated. Both conserved end residues are part of each CDR3. The D gene is left open where the match is weak. Clone size is given for some rows only: seen once, a few or many times, or a class if the clone is expanded.

v_gene,d_gene,j_gene,abundance,CDR3nt,CDR3aa
TRBV28,-,TRBJ2-7,-,TGTGCCAGCAGTTCGACCTTTGAGCGACCATTCCAATACCCCTACGAGCAGTACTTC,CASSSTFERPFQYPYEQYF
TRBV7-2,TRBD1,TRBJ1-4,-,TGTGCCAGCAGCGCCTCCGGGACAGGGGAGGAAAAACTGTTTTTT,CASSASGTGEEKLFF
TRBV20-1,-,TRBJ1-2,-,TGCAGTGCAGGAGACTATGGCTACACCTTC,CSAGDYGYTF
TRBV6-5,TRBD1,TRBJ1-2,-,TGTGCCAGCAGTTACTCGGGGCCCAGGGGGTACTATGGCTACACCTTC,CASSYSGPRGYYGYTF
TRBV18,TRBD1,TRBJ1-2,-,TGTGCCAGCTCACTTGGGACAGGCTCAAACTATGGCTACACCTTC,CASSLGTGSNYGYTF
TRBV18,TRBD1,TRBJ1-5,-,TGTGCCAGCTCACCGGGGGCAGGGGGAAGGGACCAGCCCCAGCATTTT,CASSPGAGGRDQPQHF
TRBV7-3,TRBD1,TRBJ2-3,-,TGTGCCAGCAGCTCCACCCCCGGGACAGCGGATACGCAGTATTTT,CASSSTPGTADTQYF
TRBV5-1,TRBD2,TRBJ2-7,once,TGCGCCAGCAGCTTGGGGGCTAGCGGTTCCTACGAGCAGTACTTC,CASSLGASGSYEQYF
TRBV5-4,-,TRBJ1-2,few,TGTGCCAGCAGCTTGCAGGGCCCCTATGGCTACACCTTC,CASSLQGPYGYTF
TRBV7-7,-,TRBJ2-5,-,TGTGCTAGCAGCTCCTTTGGCACGGGGGAGACCCAGTACTTC,CASSSFGTGETQYF
TRBV5-6,TRBD1,TRBJ1-4,-,TGTGCCAGCAGCCGGTTAAGGGGGCGGCATACTAATGAAAAACTGTTTTTT,CASSRLRGRHTNEKLFF
TRBV9,TRBD1,TRBJ2-1,-,TGTGCCAGCAGCGTTGGCAGGGGGTACAATGAGCAGTTCTTC,CASSVGRGYNEQFF
TRBV15,-,TRBJ1-5,-,TGTGCCACCAGCGGATCCAGGACAGTTAATCAGCCCCAGCATTTT,CATSGSRTVNQPQHF
TRBV28,-,TRBJ2-1,-,TGTGCCAGCAGTGTTGCGGGGAGGAATTCGGGTGAGCAGTTCTTC,CASSVAGRNSGEQFF
TRBV5-1,TRBD1,TRBJ1-4,-,TGCGCCAGCAGTCCGGGACAGAGTAATGAAAAACTGTTTTTT,CASSPGQSNEKLFF
TRBV19,TRBD1,TRBJ1-1,-,TGTGCCAGTAGTATAGGCGGGACAGGGAGGTTCGCTTTCTTT,CASSIGGTGRFAFF
TRBV6-6,-,TRBJ1-2,-,TGTGCCAGCAGTTACCGGCAGGGTGTTAACTATGGCTACACCTTC,CASSYRQGVNYGYTF
TRBV28,-,TRBJ1-1,-,TGTGCCAGCAAAACCCACGGGAGGGTAGCTTTCTTT,CASKTHGRVAFF
TRBV7-3,TRBD1,TRBJ1-6,-,TGTGCCAGCAGCTTAAGTGGACAGGAGGGGTCTAATTCACCCCTCCACTTT,CASSLSGQEGSNSPLHF
TRBV7-9,-,TRBJ2-7,once,TGTGCCAGCAGCTCCCCCCTCGACATCTACGAGCAGTACTTC,CASSSPLDIYEQYF
TRBV5-8,TRBD1,TRBJ1-2,-,TGTGCCAGCAGCTCCTATGTAATGGACAGGGGAGGCTATGGCTACACCTTC,CASSSYVMDRGGYGYTF
TRBV28,TRBD2,TRBJ2-1,-,TGTGCCAGCGGGACTAGTTTGGCTGAGCAGTTCTTC,CASGTSLAEQFF
TRBV4-3,TRBD1,TRBJ1-3,-,TGCGCCAGCAGCCAAGGGGTAAGACAGGGGATCGGAAACACCATATATTTT,CASSQGVRQGIGNTIYF
TRBV27,TRBD1,TRBJ2-7,-,TGTGCCAGCAGTTTCCGGGACAGCTACGAGCAGTACTTC,CASSFRDSYEQYF
TRBV10-2,TRBD2,TRBJ2-2,-,TGCGCCAGCAGTGAAACTAGCGGGAACACCGGGGAGCTGTTTTTT,CASSETSGNTGELFF